This T cell receptor beta chain is drawn from a study of shared clonotypes between healthy human individuals (dated by TCRdb to 2020 to 2021). About the investigation overall: The cohort comprised a couple of women and a few men aged 18 to 49 years. Each donor's leukapheresis produced roughly between roughly 0.85 and 10 billion PBMCs. To increase sequencing depth and limit assay-specific biases, TCR repertoire library preparation and sequencing were carried out by different laboratories using diverse techniques. The study deeply sequenced blood TCR repertoires of about 5 healthy adults to estimate repertoire size and the extent of clonotype sharing between individuals. Per donor, three plates each were used for CD4 naive and CD4 memory, two for CD8 naive, and one for CD8 memory.

On this clone itself: Its antigen is unknown. No base quality information exists; no much larger clone differs at one position.

TCR CDR3 regions were amplified from genomic DNA by multiplex PCR using the deep immunoSEQ assay. For each cell subset, the extracted genomic DNA was distributed evenly across all wells of several immunoSEQ 96-well plates, and each plate served as one replicate. For sorted subsets, about 200 ng genomic DNA, equal to tens of thousands of T cell genomes, was loaded into each replicate PCR. Purified libraries were measured with a Qubit 3.0 fluorometer, size-checked on a Bioanalyzer 2100, and measured again with the KAPA Library Quantification kit. A separate single-read 150-cycle Illumina NextSeq 550 flow cell was used to sequence each immunoSEQ 96-well plate. Turning to the authors' computational methods: The immunoSEQ output contained only junctional sequences without quality scores, so filtering could not match that applied to full-length reads. To assign V/J genes and CDR3, sequences were annotated against IMGT germline references using PyIR, a Python wrapper for IgBLAST v1.9. Reads with weak V/J assignments (E-value above 1e-6), missing CDR3, stop codons, out-of-frame junctions, or ambiguous translated residues were removed. V3J clonotypes were defined by identical inferred V gene, J gene, and CDR3 amino acid sequence. Percentage overlap between repertoires was computed as shared unique clonotypes divided by the size of the smaller repertoire. Repertoire richness was assessed with RTK rarefaction, the Chao1 estimator, and Recon v2.1 estimates of unobserved clonotypes. Generation probabilities were computed with OLGA for all TCRbeta clonotypes obtained by the gDNA method from a few donors. Entries here come from immuneACCESS through TCRdb and include only in-frame sequences with V and J called. Some clones fail to appear in such tables; in the studies checked, an unresolved V gene covers under half of the shortfall, and the cause of the remainder is unknown. V and J calls and clone size are those listed in that table; D and trimming were worked out from the DNA. The sample records about 960,000 clones, about three quarters of which are singletons. The top ten clones comprise approximately 1.5% of the sample.

Study-level results and caveats: The small number of donors limited the genetic and exposure-history diversity represented. Even with the large sequencing depth, rarefaction of the sorted-subset datasets indicated that sequencing was incomplete. Pairwise subsampling led to the expectation that sequencing depth would affect the degree of clonotype sharing among donors. Sharing across a few donors was observed for approximately 5% of naive CD4, less than 4% of naive CD8, 2.3% of memory CD4, and less than 0.45% of memory CD8 clonotypes. Compared with non-shared clonotypes, clonotypes shared by all four sorted-subset donors had higher generation probabilities. Sampling was restricted to blood, and TCR repertoires in tissue are likely to differ from TCR repertoires in blood. Estimated clonotype richness was generally larger for naive than for memory subsets.

Healthy HIV-negative adults with no recently reported acute infections or vaccinations were included as donors. All donors were Caucasian adults living in Nashville, Tennessee, USA. CD4+ T cells were enriched by magnetic negative selection; naive cells were then positively selected on CD45RA, and the negative fraction formed the memory subset. After blood collection by leukapheresis, PBMCs were isolated using Ficoll-Histopaque density gradient centrifugation and then cryopreserved in the vapor phase of liquid nitrogen. Analytical flow cytometry was used to check the purity and quantity of each magnetically sorted T cell population. Genomic DNA was isolated from every sorted fraction and measured by UV absorbance on a Nanodrop 2000c. From the cysteine up to the phenylalanine, the CDR3 has a length of 16 residues. CDR3 DNA is the only sequence kept; it has 48 bases, read in frame from the first base. V was cut back by 2 bases and J by 2 bases, leaving a gap of 15 bases between them. Based on the germline V gene, the CDR1 and CDR2 sequences are KGHSH and LQKENI.

The sequencing input was memory CD4+ T cells sorted from blood. The cell subset or site label here, explained by the study, means: CD45RA-negative fraction. The chain is made from TRBV18 and TRBJ2-5; TRBD2 is perhaps the D gene, given 6 matching bases. This sequence originates from a man between 18 and 29 years old in good health. The nucleotide sequence is TGTGCCAGCTCACCAGTCCGGGACTTTTATCAAGAGACCCAGTACTTC. This is translated as CASSPVRDFYQETQYF.